This T cell receptor (beta chain) was captured by sequencing in a study of CD8+ T cells in alopecia areata. Sequencing used cDNA as its template, made by extracting RNA and reverse transcribing it. The assay was immunoSEQ multiplex PCR, and TCRdb's table has in-frame clones only and misses some. The sample has roughly 250,000 clones, 67% seen once. Peripheral blood, together with lesional scalp punch biopsies, was collected from alopecia areata patients. Worth noting for this clone: The antigen is undetermined.

Broader study findings: Higher clonality than in normal scalp was seen in lesional scalp, especially alopecia totalis/universalis. Scalp sequencing also captures normal skin's resident alphabeta T cells. Mouse data revealed clearer TCR sharing than patient data did, a gap possibly tied to HLA.

This receptor was obtained from a human donor with alopecia areata. This material consisted of CD4+ T cells sorted from blood, taken at week 0.

The CDR3, as DNA: TGTGCCAGCGCTATGGGTCCCCAGACCCAGTACTTC. It yields the protein CASAMGPQTQYF. The chain joins TRBV7-2 to TRBJ2-5, with unresolved D. The CDR3 consists of 12 residues. Trimming removed 8 bases from V and 6 bases from J, with 13 bases in between. CDR1 and CDR2 (germline): SGHTA, FQGNSA.